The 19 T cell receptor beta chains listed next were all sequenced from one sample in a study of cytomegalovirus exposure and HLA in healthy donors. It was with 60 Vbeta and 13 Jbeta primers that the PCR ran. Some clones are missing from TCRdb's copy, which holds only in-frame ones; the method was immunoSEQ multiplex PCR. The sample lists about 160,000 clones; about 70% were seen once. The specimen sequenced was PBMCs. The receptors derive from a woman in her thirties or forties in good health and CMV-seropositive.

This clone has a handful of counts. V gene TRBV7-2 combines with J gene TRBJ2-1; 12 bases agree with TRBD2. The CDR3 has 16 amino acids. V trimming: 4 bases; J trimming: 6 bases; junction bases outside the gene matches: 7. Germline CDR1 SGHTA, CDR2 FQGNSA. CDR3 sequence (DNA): TGTGCCAGCAGCTCAGCGGGACTAGCGGGTCCCAATGAGCAGTTCTTC. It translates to CASSSAGLAGPNEQFF.

CDR3 sequence reads: CASSRGTDQVAQYF. The CDR3 DNA sequence: TGCGCCAGCAGCCGGGGGACCGACCAAGTGGCCCAGTACTTC. The chain is built from TRBV5-1 and TRBJ2-5; possibly TRBD2 for D (6 bases). V shed 4 bases and J shed 9 bases, with 19 bases lying between them. The CDR3 extends over 14 amino acids. From germline, CDR1 is SGHRS and CDR2 YFSETQ.

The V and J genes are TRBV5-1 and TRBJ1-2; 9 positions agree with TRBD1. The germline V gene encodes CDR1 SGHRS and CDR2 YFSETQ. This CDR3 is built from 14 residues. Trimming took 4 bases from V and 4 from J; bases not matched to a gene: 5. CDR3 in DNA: TGCGCCAGCAGCCCGAAGACAGGGGGCTATGGCTACACCTTC. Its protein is CASSPKTGGYGYTF.

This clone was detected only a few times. CDR3 region: CASSLGQGAWSPLHF. CDR3 bases: TGTGCCAGCAGCTTGGGACAGGGGGCTTGGTCACCCCTCCACTTT. The V and J genes are TRBV5-4 and TRBJ1-6; 10 positions agree with TRBD1. The CDR3 sequence is 15 residues long. V dropped 0 bases and J dropped 10; count of bases not matched to a gene: 4. In germline, CDR1 is SGHNT, CDR2 YYREEE (reference sequence).

Here the CDR3 reads CASSFEGGANTEAFF. In nucleotides, the CDR3 is TGTGCCAGCAGTTTTGAGGGTGGAGCCAACACTGAAGCTTTCTTT. This chain uses TRBV28 with TRBJ1-1; no clear D. This CDR3 region has 15 residues. Trimming stripped 3 bases from V and 2 bases from J, with 13 bases between. The germline CDR1 and CDR2 sequences are MDHEN and SYDVKM.

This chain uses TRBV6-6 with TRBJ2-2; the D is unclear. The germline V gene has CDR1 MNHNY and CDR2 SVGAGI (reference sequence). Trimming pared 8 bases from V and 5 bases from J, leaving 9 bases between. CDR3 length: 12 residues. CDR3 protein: CASYRITGELFF. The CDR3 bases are TGTGCCAGCTATCGTATAACCGGGGAGCTGTTTTTT.

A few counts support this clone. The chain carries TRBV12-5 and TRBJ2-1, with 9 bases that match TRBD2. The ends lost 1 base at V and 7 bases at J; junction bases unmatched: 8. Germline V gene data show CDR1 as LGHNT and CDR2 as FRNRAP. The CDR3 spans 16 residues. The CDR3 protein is CASGLASGVRSNEQFF. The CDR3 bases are TGTGCTAGTGGTTTGGCTAGCGGGGTAAGGAGTAATGAGCAGTTCTTC.

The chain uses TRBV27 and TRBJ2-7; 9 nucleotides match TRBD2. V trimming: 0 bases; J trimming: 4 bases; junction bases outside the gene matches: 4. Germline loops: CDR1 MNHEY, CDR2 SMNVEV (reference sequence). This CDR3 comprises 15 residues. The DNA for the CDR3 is TGTGCCAGCAGTTTATCCCTAGCGGGACGGTACGAGCAGTACTTC. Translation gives CASSLSLAGRYEQYF.

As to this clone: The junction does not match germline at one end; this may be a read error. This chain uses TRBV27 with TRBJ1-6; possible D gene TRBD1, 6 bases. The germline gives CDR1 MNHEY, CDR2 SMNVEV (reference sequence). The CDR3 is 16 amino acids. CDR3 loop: CASSPQGGSYNSPLHF. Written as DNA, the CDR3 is TGCGCCAGCAGTCCACAGGGTGGCTCCTATAATTCACCCCTCCACTTT.

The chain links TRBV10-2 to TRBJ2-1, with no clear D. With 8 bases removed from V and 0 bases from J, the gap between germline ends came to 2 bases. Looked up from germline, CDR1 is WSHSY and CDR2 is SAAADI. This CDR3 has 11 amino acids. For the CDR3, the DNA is TGCGCCAGCCGCTCCTACAATGAGCAGTTCTTC. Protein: CASRSYNEQFF.

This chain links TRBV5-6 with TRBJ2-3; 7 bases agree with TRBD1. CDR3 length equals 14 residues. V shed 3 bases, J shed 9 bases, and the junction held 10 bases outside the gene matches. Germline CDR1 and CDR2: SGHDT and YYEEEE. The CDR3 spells CASSSSDRVRTQYF. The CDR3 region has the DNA TGTGCCAGCAGCTCGTCCGACAGGGTCCGAACGCAGTATTTT.

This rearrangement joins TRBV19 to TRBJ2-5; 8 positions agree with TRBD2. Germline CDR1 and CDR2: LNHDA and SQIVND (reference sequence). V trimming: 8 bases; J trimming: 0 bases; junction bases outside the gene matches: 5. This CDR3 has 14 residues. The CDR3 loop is CASAGGGHQETQYF. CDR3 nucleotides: TGTGCCAGTGCCGGGGGGGGCCACCAAGAGACCCAGTACTTC. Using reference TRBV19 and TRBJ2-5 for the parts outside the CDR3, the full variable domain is DGGITQSPKYLFRKEGQNVTLSCEQNLNHDAMYWYRQDPGQGLRLIYYSQIVNDFQKGDIAEGYSVSREKKESFPLTVTSAQKNPTAFYLCASAGGGHQETQYFGPGTRLLVL.

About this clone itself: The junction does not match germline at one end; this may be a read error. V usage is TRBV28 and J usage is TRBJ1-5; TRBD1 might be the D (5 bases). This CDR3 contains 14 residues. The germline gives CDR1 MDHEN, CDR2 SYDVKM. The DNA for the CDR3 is TGTGCCAGCAACAGGTACGAGACTTTTCAGCCCCAGAATTTT. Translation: CASNRYETFQPQNF.

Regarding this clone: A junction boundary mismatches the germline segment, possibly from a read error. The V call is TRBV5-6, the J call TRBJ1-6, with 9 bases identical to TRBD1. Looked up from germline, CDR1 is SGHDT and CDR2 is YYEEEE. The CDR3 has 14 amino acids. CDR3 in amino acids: CASSEGTGLAPLNF. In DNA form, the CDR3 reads TGTGCCAGCAGCGAAGGGACAGGGTTAGCACCCCTCAACTTT.

The CDR3 is CASRAGTSGQETQYF. The DNA for the CDR3 is TGTGCCAGCAGGGCCGGGACTAGCGGCCAAGAGACCCAGTACTTC. The V gene is TRBV5-4, the J gene TRBJ2-5; TRBD2 matches at 11 bases. Germline assignment: CDR1 SGHNT and CDR2 YYREEE (reference sequence). V lost 5 bases and J lost 1; bases outside the gene matches: 4. CDR3 length equals 15 residues.

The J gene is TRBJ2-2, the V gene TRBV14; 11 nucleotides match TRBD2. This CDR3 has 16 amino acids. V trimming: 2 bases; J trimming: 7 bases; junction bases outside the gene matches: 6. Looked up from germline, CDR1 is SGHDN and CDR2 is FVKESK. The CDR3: CASSQTSGSEVGELFF. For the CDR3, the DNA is TGTGCCAGCAGCCAAACTAGCGGGAGTGAAGTCGGGGAGCTGTTTTTT.

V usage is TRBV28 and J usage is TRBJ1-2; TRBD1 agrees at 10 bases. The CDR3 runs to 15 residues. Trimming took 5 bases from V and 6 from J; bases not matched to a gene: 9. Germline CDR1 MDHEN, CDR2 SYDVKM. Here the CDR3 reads CASSRARQGANGYTF. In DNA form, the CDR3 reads TGTGCCAGCAGTCGTGCGCGACAGGGGGCGAATGGCTACACCTTC.

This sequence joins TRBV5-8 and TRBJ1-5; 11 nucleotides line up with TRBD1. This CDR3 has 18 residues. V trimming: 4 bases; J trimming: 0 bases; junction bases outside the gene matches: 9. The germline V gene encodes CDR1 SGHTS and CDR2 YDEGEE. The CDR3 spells CASSVGQGARYSNQPQHF. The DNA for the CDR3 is TGTGCCAGCAGCGTCGGACAGGGGGCACGGTATAGCAATCAGCCCCAGCATTTT.

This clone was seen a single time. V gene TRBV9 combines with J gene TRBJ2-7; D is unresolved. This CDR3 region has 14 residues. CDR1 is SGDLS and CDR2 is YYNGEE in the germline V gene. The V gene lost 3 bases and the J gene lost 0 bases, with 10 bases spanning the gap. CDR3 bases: TGTGCCAGCAGCGCACAAGGAGACTCCTACGAGCAGTACTTC. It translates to CASSAQGDSYEQYF.